This T cell receptor (beta chain) was captured in a study of cytomegalovirus exposure and HLA in healthy donors. As concerns this clone: Antigen specificity is unknown.

Both 60 Vbeta primers and 13 Jbeta primers went into the PCR. Repertoires were generated with immunoSEQ multiplex PCR, while TCRdb's copy carries only in-frame clones and drops some. Of about 120,000 clones in the sample, roughly 15% were seen once. Points from the study as a whole: Being productive about 90% or about 30% of the time was typical of most TCR beta V segments in an earlier analysis. It was taken for granted in presence/absence analyses that sequencing depth across donors was roughly uniform. TCR beta sequences reportedly predicted most subjects' HLA-A and HLA-B alleles accurately.

V lost 1 base and J lost 1, with 4 bases in between. Per the germline V gene, CDR1 is LGHNA and CDR2 is YSLEER. CDR3 length equals 14 residues. The material sequenced was PBMCs. This clonotype was sampled from a female donor in good health and CMV-seropositive. This rearrangement joins TRBV4-3 to TRBJ2-2; D remains ambiguous. The CDR3 loop is CASSQGLNTGELFF. As DNA, the CDR3 is TGCGCCAGCAGCCAAGGACTGAACACCGGGGAGCTGTTTTTT.